The clone carrying this T cell receptor (beta chain) appeared many times. Both RNA and DNA were isolated together from about 20-30 mg of bulk tissue that had not been sorted. This sample stems from a study of tumor-infiltrating lymphocytes in primary liver carcinoma. V dropped 1 base and J dropped 10; count of bases not matched to a gene: 8. This CDR3 has 15 residues. Germline CDR1 is MNHNS and CDR2 is SASEGT. The investigators made TCR beta cDNA from 400 to 550 ng total RNA, using a constant-region primer. Library construction for TCR beta comprised three nested multiplex PCR rounds performed with slightly modified ARM-PCR. The two initial PCR rounds, approximately 10 cycles each, used TRBV1-TRBV30 forward and C-beta reverse primers. MiXCR was run by TCRdb on the multiplex PCR reads, yielding one entry per CDR3 protein. The sample holds about 54,000 distinct CDR3 sequences, around three quarters seen once.

This rearrangement joins TRBV6-1 to TRBJ2-1; 9 bases line up with TRBD2. The receptor was isolated from a man between 40 and 49 years old with primary liver carcinoma and hepatitis B virus infection. Sequencing was done on a sample of liver tumor tissue from sampling region 2. Subset: tumor region T2, inferior pole. Here the CDR3 DNA reads TGTGCCAGCAGTGAAGAGACTAGCGGAGCGACGGAGCAGTTCTTC. It is translated as CASSEETSGATEQFF.